One sample yielded the 13 T cell receptor beta chains listed below, sequenced in a study of CD8 T cells in ankylosing spondylitis. Each CDR3 protein is one row after TCRdb ran MiXCR on the 5' RACE reads. The repertoire includes roughly 120,000 distinct CDR3 sequences, 6.5% to 9% of them detected once, and 9.5% to 15% sits in the top ten. Sequencing used blood, either unsorted or a sorted T cell fraction (not recorded which). All receptors derive from a male donor with ankylosing spondylitis or in good health (not recorded which).

The J gene is TRBJ2-3, the V gene TRBV7-2, with D maybe TRBD2 (5 bases). V shed 6 bases and J shed 5 bases, with 21 bases lying between them. Germline values: CDR1 SGHTA, CDR2 FQGNSA. This CDR3 is 16 amino acids long. The DNA for the CDR3 is TGTGCCAGCAGGCTAAAGGTTACTCCTGGAGGAGATACGCAGTATTTT. Its translation: CASRLKVTPGGDTQYF.

This clonotype was observed at least ten times. The chain has TRBV5-1 and TRBJ2-7, with 7 positions matching TRBD1. Germline CDR1 SGHRS, CDR2 YFSETQ. V gave up 0 bases and J gave up 2 bases; unmatched junction bases: 2. CDR3 length: 14 residues. The CDR3, as DNA: TGCGCCAGCAGCTTGGCTGGGACAGCCTACGAGCAGTACTTC. It is translated as CASSLAGTAYEQYF. Full variable domain (outside the CDR3, taken from reference TRBV5-1 and TRBJ2-7): KAGVTQTPRYLIKTRGQQVTLSCSPISGHRSVSWYQQTPGQGLQFLFEYFSETQRNKGNFPGRFSGRQFSNSRSEMNVSTLELGDSALYLCASSLAGTAYEQYFGPGTRLTVT.

This clonotype has ten or more counts. V and J are TRBV5-5 and TRBJ1-4, with TRBD1 as a possible D gene (6 bases). The V end lost 4 bases, the J end lost 2 bases, and 15 bases lay between the germline ends. Germline CDR1 SGHKS, CDR2 YYEKEE (reference sequence). This CDR3 comprises 16 residues. CDR3 coding DNA: TGTGCCAGCAGCCTACCGGGGGCTGGCACTAATGAAAAACTGTTTTTT. This sequence encodes CASSLPGAGTNEKLFF.

This clonotype has only a few counts. V gene TRBV5-1 combines with J gene TRBJ2-3; D not resolved. Trimming left V 9 bases short and J 2 bases short, with 25 bases between. This CDR3 spans 17 amino acids. CDR1 SGHRS and CDR2 YFSETQ come from the germline V gene. In DNA form, the CDR3 reads TGCGCCACCCCTATTACCGGAAACAGAAACTACACAGATACGCAGTATTTT. Protein: CATPITGNRNYTDTQYF.

This clonotype was observed at least ten times. The V gene is TRBV29-1, the J gene TRBJ2-1; tentative D call: TRBD1 (5 bases). The CDR3 is 11 residues long. The ends were cut back, 6 bases at V and 2 bases at J, with 5 bases in the middle. CDR1 is SQVTM and CDR2 is ANQGSEA in the germline V gene. For the CDR3, the DNA is TGCAGCGTGGACACCTACAATGAGCAGTTCTTC. The encoded protein is CSVDTYNEQFF.

At least ten counts were recorded for this clonotype. The V call is TRBV20-1, the J call TRBJ1-2, with 8 bases aligning to TRBD1. The ends lost 6 bases at V and 8 bases at J; junction bases unmatched: 14. The CDR3 totals 14 residues. Germline CDR1 is DFQATT and CDR2 is SNEGSKA (reference sequence). The CDR3 region has the DNA TGCAGTGCGGGGGGAGGACAGGGCGGAGGAGGCTACACCTTC. Translation: CSAGGGQGGGGYTF.

This clonotype was recorded at least ten times. This sequence joins TRBV10-3 and TRBJ2-1, with D perhaps matching TRBD1 (6 bases). CDR1 is ENHRY and CDR2 is SYGVKD in the germline V gene. With 11 bases removed from V and 3 bases from J, the gap between germline ends came to 14 bases. The CDR3 extends over 13 amino acids. CDR3 region: CAARTELYNEQFF. The CDR3 coding sequence is TGTGCCGCCCGGACAGAACTCTACAATGAGCAGTTCTTC.

A few counts support this clonotype. The chain links TRBV10-3 to TRBJ2-3, with TRBD2 matching 11 bases. The CDR3 consists of 17 residues. Unmatched junction bases numbered 8, after V lost 3 bases and J lost 3 bases. CDR1 ENHRY and CDR2 SYGVKD come from the germline V gene. CDR3 in DNA: TGTGCCATCAGTGAAACTAGCGGGAGCGGGGGAACAGATACGCAGTATTTT. It encodes CAISETSGSGGTDTQYF.

This clonotype was detected many times. The chain carries TRBV20-1 and TRBJ1-5; TRBD1 agrees at 9 bases. This CDR3 is built from 14 residues. CDR1 DFQATT and CDR2 SNEGSKA come from the germline V gene (reference sequence). The V segment lost 6 bases and the J segment 2 bases; nucleotides outside the gene matches: 5. This chain's CDR3 is CSAMTGGGNQPQHF. The CDR3 nucleotides read TGCAGTGCCATGACAGGGGGAGGCAATCAGCCCCAGCATTTT.

The table lists this clonotype with many counts. The chain links TRBV2 to TRBJ2-1; D may match TRBD1 or TRBD2 (7 bases each). This CDR3 comprises 14 residues. Trimming took 7 bases from V and 2 from J, leaving 12 bases between them. Germline assignment: CDR1 SNHLY and CDR2 FYNNEI. CDR3 DNA sequence: TGTGCCAGCAAAGCGGGACAGCCCTACAATGAGCAGTTCTTC. Its translation is CASKAGQPYNEQFF.

This clonotype was observed at least ten times. The DNA for the CDR3 is TGTGCCAGTAGTACCACTAGCTCCTACAATGAGCAGTTCTTC. As protein: CASSTTSSYNEQFF. The rearrangement uses TRBV19 and TRBJ2-1; D possibly corresponds to TRBD2 (5 bases). Trimming took off 4 bases at V and 0 bases at J, with 7 bases between the two ends. The CDR3 runs to 14 residues. CDR1 is LNHDA, CDR2 SQIVND, per germline (reference sequence).

This clonotype was seen repeatedly, ten times or more. The chain carries TRBV2 and TRBJ2-3; D unclear. V lost 4 bases and J lost 2, with 7 bases in between. This CDR3 is 13 amino acids long. Germline values: CDR1 SNHLY, CDR2 FYNNEI. The CDR3 nucleotides are TGTGCCAGCAGTGTATCGGACACAGATACGCAGTATTTT. Its translation is CASSVSDTDTQYF.

Remarks on this clonotype: Sequence at one end of the junction differs from germline and may be a read error. The CDR3 loop reads CASSDDSRPLHF. CDR3 sequence (DNA): TGTGCCAGTAGTGACGACTCTAGACCCCTCCACTTT. The chain employs TRBV2 and TRBJ1-6; unclear D gene. This CDR3 region has 12 residues. CDR1 and CDR2 from the germline V gene are SNHLY and FYNNEI. Full variable domain (remainder filled in from reference TRBV2 and TRBJ1-6): EPEVTQTPSHQVTQMGQEVILRCVPISNHLYFYWYRQILGQKVEFLVSFYNNEISEKSEIFDDQFSVERPDGSNFTLKIRSTKLEDSAMYFCASSDDSRPLHFGNGTRLTVT.